This T cell receptor beta chain was sequenced during a study of neoadjuvant anti-PD-1 for oral cavity cancer. About the research overall: Patients without progression got a fourth dose around day 43. Study-level findings and limits: TCR analyses covered only a few patients per response group.

This clone is a singleton in its sample. What it binds is not known. Blood libraries mostly used approximately 480 ng genomic DNA, six replicates each. Repertoires were generated with immunoSEQ multiplex PCR, while TCRdb's copy carries only in-frame clones and drops some. Among more than 13,000 clones listed, over 70% were seen once. Time point: after neoadjuvant nivolumab, at surgical resection. Trimming removed 7 bases from V and 1 base from J, with 17 bases in between. The CDR3 has 16 amino acids. Germline assignment: CDR1 LNHDA and CDR2 SQIVND (reference sequence). The specimen was PBMCs, collected after nivolumab (anti-PD-1) treatment. The rearrangement links TRBV19 to TRBJ2-1; D assignment may be TRBD1 or TRBD2 (5 bases each). The receptor's source is a person between 40 and 79 years old with oral cavity squamous cell carcinoma. CDR3 amino acids: CASIAGASLSYNEQFF. CDR3 DNA: TGTGCCAGTATTGCTGGGGCTAGCCTATCCTACAATGAGCAGTTCTTC.